This TCR beta chain was recorded in a study of cytomegalovirus exposure and HLA in healthy donors. This clone was observed a few times. The antigen remains undetermined. The CDR3 has 15 amino acids. Trimming pared 3 bases from V and 0 bases from J, leaving 12 bases between. CDR1 is LGHNA, CDR2 YNFKEQ, per germline. Study findings and constraints: Several of the most significant clusters were apparently associated with common viral pathogens in a later analysis. A reported reduction in N-insertions relative to the roughly 700-donor mean was seen in an Asian-associated ancestry cluster in a later analysis.

The PCR ran on 60 Vbeta and 13 Jbeta primers. This table comes from immunoSEQ multiplex PCR, and its TCRdb copy is limited to in-frame clones, with some not included. This sample carries over 130,000 clones, roughly 80% of them seen once, and the ten largest clones take 3.5% to 4.5%. Healthy bone marrow donors made up the cohort. Sequencing used PBMCs. J is TRBJ2-7 and V is TRBV4-2; tentative D call: TRBD1 (6 bases). This TCR was recovered from a human donor in good health. The DNA for the CDR3 is TGTGCCAGCAGCCAGGACAGCGGCTTCTCCTACGAGCAGTACTTC. This sequence encodes CASSQDSGFSYEQYF.